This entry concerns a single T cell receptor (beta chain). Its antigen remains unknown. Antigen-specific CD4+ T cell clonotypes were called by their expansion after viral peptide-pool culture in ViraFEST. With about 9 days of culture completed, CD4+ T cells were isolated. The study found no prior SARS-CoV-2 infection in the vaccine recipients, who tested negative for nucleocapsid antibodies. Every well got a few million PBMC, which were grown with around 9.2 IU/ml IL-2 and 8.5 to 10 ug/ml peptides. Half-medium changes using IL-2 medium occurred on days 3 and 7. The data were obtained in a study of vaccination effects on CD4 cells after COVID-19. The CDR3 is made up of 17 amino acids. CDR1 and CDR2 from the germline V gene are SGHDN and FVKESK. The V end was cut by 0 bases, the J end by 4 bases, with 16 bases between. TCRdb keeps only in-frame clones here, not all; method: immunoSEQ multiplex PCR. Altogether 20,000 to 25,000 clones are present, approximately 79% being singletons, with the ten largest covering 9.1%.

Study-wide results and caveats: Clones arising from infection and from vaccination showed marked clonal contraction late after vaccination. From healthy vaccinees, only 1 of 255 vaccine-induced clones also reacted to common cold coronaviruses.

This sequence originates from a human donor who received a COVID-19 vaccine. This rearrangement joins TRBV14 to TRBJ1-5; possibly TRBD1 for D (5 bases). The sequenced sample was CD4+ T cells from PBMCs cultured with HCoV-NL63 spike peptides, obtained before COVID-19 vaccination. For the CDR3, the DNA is TGTGCCAGCAGCCAAGATGGGGACTATGGATGTAATCAGCCCCAGCATTTT. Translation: CASSQDGDYGCNQPQHF.